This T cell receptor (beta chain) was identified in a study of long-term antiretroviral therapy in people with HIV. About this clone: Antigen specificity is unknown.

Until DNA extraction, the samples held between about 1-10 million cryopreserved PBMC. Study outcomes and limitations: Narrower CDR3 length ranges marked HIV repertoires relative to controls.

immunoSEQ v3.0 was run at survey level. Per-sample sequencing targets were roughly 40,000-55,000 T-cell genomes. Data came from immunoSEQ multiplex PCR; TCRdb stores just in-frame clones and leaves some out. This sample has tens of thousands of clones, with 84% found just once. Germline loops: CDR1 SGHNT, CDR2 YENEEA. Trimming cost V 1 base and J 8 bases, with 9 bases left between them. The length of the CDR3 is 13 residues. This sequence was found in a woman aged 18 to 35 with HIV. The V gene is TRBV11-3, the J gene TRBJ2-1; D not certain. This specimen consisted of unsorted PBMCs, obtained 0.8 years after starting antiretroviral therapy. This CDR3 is CASSLVESHEQFF. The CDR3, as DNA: TGTGCCAGCAGCTTAGTAGAGAGTCATGAGCAGTTCTTC.